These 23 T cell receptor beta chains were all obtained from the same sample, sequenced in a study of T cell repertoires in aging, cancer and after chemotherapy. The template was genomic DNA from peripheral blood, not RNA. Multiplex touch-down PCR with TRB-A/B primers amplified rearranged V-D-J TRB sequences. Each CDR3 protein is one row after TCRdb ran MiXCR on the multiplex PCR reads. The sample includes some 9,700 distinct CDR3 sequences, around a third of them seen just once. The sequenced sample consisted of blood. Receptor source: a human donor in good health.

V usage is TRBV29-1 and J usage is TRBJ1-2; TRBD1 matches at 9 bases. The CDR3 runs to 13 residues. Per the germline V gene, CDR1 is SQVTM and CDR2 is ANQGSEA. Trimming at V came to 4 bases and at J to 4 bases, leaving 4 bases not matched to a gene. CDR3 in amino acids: CSVAGTGFYGYTF. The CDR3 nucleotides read TGCAGCGTTGCCGGGACAGGGTTCTATGGCTACACCTTC.

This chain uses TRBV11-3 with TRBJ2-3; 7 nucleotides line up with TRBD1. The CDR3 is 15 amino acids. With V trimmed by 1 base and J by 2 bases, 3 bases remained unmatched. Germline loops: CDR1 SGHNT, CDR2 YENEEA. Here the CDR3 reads CASSLVQGFTDTQYF. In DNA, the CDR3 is TGTGCCAGCAGCTTAGTACAGGGGTTCACAGATACGCAGTATTTT.

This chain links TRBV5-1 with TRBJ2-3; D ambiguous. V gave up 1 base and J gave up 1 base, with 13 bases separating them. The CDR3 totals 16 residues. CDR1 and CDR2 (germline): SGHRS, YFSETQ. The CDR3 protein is CASSLIAAVGTDTQYF. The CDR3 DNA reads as TGCGCCAGCAGCTTGATAGCTGCCGTCGGCACAGATACGCAGTATTTT. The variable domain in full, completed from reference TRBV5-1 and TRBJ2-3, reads KAGVTQTPRYLIKTRGQQVTLSCSPISGHRSVSWYQQTPGQGLQFLFEYFSETQRNKGNFPGRFSGRQFSNSRSEMNVSTLELGDSALYLCASSLIAAVGTDTQYFGPGTRLTVL.

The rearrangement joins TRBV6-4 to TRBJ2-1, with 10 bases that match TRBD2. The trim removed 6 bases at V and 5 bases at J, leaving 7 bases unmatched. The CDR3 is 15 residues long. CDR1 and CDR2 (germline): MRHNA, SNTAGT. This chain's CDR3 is CASSPLAGLNNEQFF. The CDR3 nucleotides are TGTGCCAGCAGCCCACTAGCGGGATTGAACAATGAGCAGTTCTTC.

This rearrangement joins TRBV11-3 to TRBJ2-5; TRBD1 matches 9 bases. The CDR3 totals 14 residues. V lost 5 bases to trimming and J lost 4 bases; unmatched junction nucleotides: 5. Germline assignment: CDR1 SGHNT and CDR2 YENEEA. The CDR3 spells CASSRLGQGETQYF. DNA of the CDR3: TGTGCCAGCAGCCGTCTGGGACAGGGAGAGACCCAGTACTTC. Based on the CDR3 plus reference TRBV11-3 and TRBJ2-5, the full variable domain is EAGVVQSPRYKIIEKKQPVAFWCNPISGHNTLYWYLQNLGQGPELLIRYENEEAVDDSQLPKDRFSAERLKGVDSTLKIQPAELGDSAVYLCASSRLGQGETQYFGPGTRLLVL.

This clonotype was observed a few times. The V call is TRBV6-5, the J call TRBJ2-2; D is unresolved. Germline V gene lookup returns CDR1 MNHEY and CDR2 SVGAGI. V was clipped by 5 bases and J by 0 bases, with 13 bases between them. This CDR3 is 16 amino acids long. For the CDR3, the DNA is TGTGCCAGCAGTGGCCGGACCGTAGCGAACACCGGGGAGCTGTTTTTT. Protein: CASSGRTVANTGELFF.

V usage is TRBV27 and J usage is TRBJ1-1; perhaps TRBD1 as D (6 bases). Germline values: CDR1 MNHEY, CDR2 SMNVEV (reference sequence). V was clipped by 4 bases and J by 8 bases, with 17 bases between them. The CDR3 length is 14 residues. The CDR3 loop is CASSWNRDPSEAFF. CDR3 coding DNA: TGTGCCAGCAGTTGGAACAGGGATCCCTCCGAAGCTTTCTTT.

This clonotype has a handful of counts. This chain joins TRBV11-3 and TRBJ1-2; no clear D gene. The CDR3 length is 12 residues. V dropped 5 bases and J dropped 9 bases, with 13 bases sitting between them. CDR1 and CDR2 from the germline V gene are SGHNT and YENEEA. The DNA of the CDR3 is TGTGCCAGCAGCCCCGGCCCGGGGAGCTACACCTTC. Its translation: CASSPGPGSYTF.

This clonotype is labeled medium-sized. The CDR3 region has the DNA TGTGCCAGCAGCTTTAGTCCCCCAGACAGGGTCAACAATGAGCAGTTCTTC. This codes for CASSFSPPDRVNNEQFF. The chain is built from TRBV11-3 and TRBJ2-1; 7 bases fit TRBD1. The CDR3 has 17 amino acids. From germline, CDR1 is SGHNT and CDR2 YENEEA. With 3 bases clipped from V and 5 bases from J, the junction kept 13 bases outside the gene matches.

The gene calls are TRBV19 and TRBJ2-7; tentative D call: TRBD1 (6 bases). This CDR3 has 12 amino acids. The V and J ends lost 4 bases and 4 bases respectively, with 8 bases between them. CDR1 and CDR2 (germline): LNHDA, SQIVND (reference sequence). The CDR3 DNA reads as TGTGCCAGTAGTAGGGGGCTTTACGAGCAGTACTTC. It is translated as CASSRGLYEQYF.

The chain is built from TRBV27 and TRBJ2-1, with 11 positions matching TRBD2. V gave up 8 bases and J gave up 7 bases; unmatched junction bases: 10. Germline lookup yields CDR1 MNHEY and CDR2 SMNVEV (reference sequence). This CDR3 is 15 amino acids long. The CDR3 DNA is TGTGCCAGCCGATATAGCGGGGGGGCCCAGAATGAGCAGTTCTTC. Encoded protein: CASRYSGGAQNEQFF.

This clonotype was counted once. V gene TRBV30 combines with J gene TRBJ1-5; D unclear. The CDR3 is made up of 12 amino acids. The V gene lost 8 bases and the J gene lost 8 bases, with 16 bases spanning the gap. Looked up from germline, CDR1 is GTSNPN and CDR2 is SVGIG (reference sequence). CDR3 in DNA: TGTGCCAGTAGTAACCTCCGAAAGCCCCAGCATTTT. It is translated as CASSNLRKPQHF.

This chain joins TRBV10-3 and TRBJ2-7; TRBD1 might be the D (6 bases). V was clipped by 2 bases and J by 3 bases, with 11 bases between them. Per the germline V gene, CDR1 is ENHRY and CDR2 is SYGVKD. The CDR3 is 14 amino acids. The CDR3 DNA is TGTGCCATCAGTGAGAGGACAGAACACTACGAGCAGTACTTC. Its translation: CAISERTEHYEQYF.

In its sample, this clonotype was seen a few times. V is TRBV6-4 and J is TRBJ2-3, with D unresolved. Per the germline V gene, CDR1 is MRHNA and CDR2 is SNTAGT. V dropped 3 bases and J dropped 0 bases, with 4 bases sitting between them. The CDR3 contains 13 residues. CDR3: CASSEGSTDTQYF. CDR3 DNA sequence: TGTGCCAGCAGTGAGGGTAGCACAGATACGCAGTATTTT.

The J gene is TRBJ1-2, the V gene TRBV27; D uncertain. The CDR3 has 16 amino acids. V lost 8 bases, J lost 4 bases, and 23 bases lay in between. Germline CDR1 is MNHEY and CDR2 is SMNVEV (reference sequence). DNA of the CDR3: TGTGCCAGCGGATTTGCTGTGGGAGGAGGTGGCTATGGCTACACCTTC. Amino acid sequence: CASGFAVGGGGYGYTF.

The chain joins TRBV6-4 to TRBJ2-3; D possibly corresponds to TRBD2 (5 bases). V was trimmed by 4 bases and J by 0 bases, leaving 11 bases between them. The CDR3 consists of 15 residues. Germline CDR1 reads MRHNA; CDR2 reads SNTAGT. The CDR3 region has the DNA TGTGCCAGCAGTGTTGAGGACTCTAGCACAGATACGCAGTATTTT. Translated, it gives CASSVEDSSTDTQYF.

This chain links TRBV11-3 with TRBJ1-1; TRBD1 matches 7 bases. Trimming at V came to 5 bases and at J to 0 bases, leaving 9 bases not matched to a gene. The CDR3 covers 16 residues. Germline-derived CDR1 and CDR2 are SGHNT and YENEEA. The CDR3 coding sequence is TGTGCCAGCAGCCTCCAGGGGGAGGTCATGAACACTGAAGCTTTCTTT. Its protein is CASSLQGEVMNTEAFF.

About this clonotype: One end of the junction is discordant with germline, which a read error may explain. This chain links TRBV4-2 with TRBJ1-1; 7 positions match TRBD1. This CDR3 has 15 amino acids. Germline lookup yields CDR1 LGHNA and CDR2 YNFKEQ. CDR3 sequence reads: CASSQDWTGRTEAFF. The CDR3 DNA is TGCGCCAGCAGCCAAGATTGGACAGGAAGGACTGAAGCTTTCTTT.

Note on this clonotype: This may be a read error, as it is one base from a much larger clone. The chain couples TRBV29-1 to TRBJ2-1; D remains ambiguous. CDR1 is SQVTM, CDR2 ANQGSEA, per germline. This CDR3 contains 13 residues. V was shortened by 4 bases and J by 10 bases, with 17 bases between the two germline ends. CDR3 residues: CSVGVGGPYEQFF. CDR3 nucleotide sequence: TGCAGCGTTGGAGTCGGCGGACCCTACGAGCAGTTCTTC.

In DNA, the CDR3 is TGTGCCAGCAGCCCCCCGGGACAGGGGGCCTCCGAAGCTTTCTTT. It yields the protein CASSPPGQGASEAFF. V is TRBV5-6 and J is TRBJ1-1; 12 bases align to TRBD1. The V gene's germline CDR1 is SGHDT and CDR2 YYEEEE. Losses at the gene ends were 4 bases for V and 8 bases for J; bases not matched to a gene: 9. The CDR3 runs to 15 residues.

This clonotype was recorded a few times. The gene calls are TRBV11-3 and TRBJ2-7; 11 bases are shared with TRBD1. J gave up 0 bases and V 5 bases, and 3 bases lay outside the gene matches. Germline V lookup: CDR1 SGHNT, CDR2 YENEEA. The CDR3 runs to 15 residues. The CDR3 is CASSPGTGGSYEQYF. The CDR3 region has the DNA TGTGCCAGCAGCCCCGGGACAGGGGGCTCCTACGAGCAGTACTTC.

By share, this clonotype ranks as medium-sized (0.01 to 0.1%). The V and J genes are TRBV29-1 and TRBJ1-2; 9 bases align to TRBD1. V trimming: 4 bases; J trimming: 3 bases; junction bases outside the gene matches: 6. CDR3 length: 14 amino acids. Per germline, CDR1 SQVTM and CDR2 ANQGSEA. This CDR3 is CSVVTDRGYYGYTF. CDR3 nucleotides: TGCAGCGTTGTAACGGACAGGGGCTACTATGGCTACACCTTC.

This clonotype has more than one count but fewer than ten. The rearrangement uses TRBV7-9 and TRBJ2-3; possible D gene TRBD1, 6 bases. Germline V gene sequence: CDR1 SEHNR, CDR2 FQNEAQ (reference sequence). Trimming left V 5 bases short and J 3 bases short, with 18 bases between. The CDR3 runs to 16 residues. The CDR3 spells CASSRWGQGSTDTQYF. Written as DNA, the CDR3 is TGTGCCAGCAGCCGCTGGGGCCAGGGGAGTACAGATACGCAGTATTTT.